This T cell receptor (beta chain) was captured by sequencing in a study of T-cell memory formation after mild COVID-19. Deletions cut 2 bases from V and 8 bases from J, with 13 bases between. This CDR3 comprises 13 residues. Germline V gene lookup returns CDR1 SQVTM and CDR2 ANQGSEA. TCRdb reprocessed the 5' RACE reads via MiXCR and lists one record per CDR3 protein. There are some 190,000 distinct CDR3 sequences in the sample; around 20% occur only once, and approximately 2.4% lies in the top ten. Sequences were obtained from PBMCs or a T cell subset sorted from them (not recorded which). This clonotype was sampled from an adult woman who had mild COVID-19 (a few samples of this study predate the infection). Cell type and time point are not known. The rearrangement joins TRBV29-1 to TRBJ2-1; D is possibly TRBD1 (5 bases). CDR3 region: CSVEQGPRYEQFF. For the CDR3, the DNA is TGCAGCGTTGAACAGGGCCCTCGGTATGAGCAGTTCTTC.